This T cell receptor beta chain was sequenced for a study of graft-versus-host responses after intestinal transplantation. Study in general: Transplantation in recipients was multivisceral, liver-intestinal, or isolated intestinal. The whole recipient group had anti-thymocyte globulin induction followed by tacrolimus and steroids for two to three years. Regarding the study as a whole: The recipient marrow held GvH clones, and some of them showed up first in ileum or blood.

Concerning this clone: What it binds is unknown. A read error may produce the germline difference seen at one junction end.

Using immunoSEQ multiplex PCR, the repertoire was profiled, and TCRdb retains in-frame clones only, with some absent. The sample carries 85,000 to 100,000 clones, more than 75% recorded once. Here the sequenced sample was PBMCs, taken 255 days after intestinal transplant. This clonotype was sampled from a human patient who received an intestinal transplant, so some T cells may come from the graft donor.

The CDR3 region is CASSSPGGRTGYNEQFF. The CDR3 nucleotides are TGTGCCAGTAGCTCCCCGGGGGGGCGCACCGGGTACAATGAGCAGTTCTTC. V and J are TRBV7-6 and TRBJ2-1; 8 nucleotides match TRBD2. There are 17 residues in the CDR3. Germline V CDR1 and CDR2: SGHVS, FNYEAQ. Full variable domain (remainder filled in from reference TRBV7-6 and TRBJ2-1): GAGVSQSPRYKVTKRGQDVALRCDPISGHVSLYWYRQALGQGPEFLTYFNYEAQQDKSGLPNDRFSAERPEGSISTLTIQRTEQRDSAMYRCASSSPGGRTGYNEQFFGPGTRLTVL.